This T cell receptor beta chain comes out of a study of T cell changes during pregnancy in multiple sclerosis. The junction had 3 bases not matched to a gene; V was cut back by 1 base and J by 9 bases. The CDR3 spans 14 residues. Germline CDR1 and CDR2: PRHDT and FYEKMQ (reference sequence). Clones were read by immunoSEQ multiplex PCR, and TCRdb kept only the in-frame ones, dropping some. The table records over 50,000 clones, around nine tenths of them present only once. V usage is TRBV13 and J usage is TRBJ1-6, with TRBD1 identical over 7 bases. The material was peripheral blood, obtained in the third trimester of pregnancy. The source is a female donor in good health, enrolled as a control in a pregnancy study. The DNA of the CDR3 is TGTGCCAGCAGCTTAGACAGGGGACGTTCACCCCTCCACTTT. Its protein is CASSLDRGRSPLHF.